The text below deals with one TCR beta chain. Reverse transcription of roughly 0.5 to 1 ug RNA was performed with random hexamers. immunoSEQ multiplex PCR amplified TCR beta CDR3 across 54 Vbeta, 13 Jbeta. MiXCR, applied by TCRdb to the immunoSEQ multiplex PCR reads, yields one record per CDR3 protein. The sample yields about 180,000 distinct CDR3 sequences, roughly 95% seen once. These data come from a study of CD8 T cells in Susac syndrome. There are 12 residues in the CDR3. Trimming pared 7 bases from V and 3 bases from J, leaving 10 bases between. The germline CDR1 and CDR2 sequences are SNHLY and FYNNEI. It was treatment-naive patients with stable or active relapsing-remitting disease who made up the multiple sclerosis controls. While CD8+ and CD4+ T cells were isolated negatively, TEMRA cells were enriched by FACS.

The source of this sequence is a human donor with multiple sclerosis. The sample comprised CD8+ T cells from PBMCs. The rearrangement joins TRBV2 to TRBJ2-7; D unresolved. The CDR3 DNA follows: TGTGCCAGCATGATTAGCTTCTACGAGCAGTACTTC. This sequence encodes CASMISFYEQYF.